This TCR beta chain was recovered during a study of vaccination effects on CD4 cells after COVID-19. Study-level points and caveats: Vaccine-induced clones in healthy vaccinees cross-reacted with common cold coronaviruses in only 1 of 255 cases.

CD4+ T cells specific for antigen were expanded with viral peptide pools by the ViraFEST assay before sequencing. Upon completion of about 10 days in culture, CD4+ T cells were isolated. It was two doses of either the BNT162b2 or mRNA-1273 vaccine that participants received. Each well held 2 million to 2.5 million PBMC cultured with approximately 9.7 ug/ml peptides and roughly 10 IU/ml IL-2. In the cultures, half the medium was exchanged for IL-2 medium on days 3 and 7. This table comes from immunoSEQ multiplex PCR, and its TCRdb copy is limited to in-frame clones, with some not included. The sample holds around 69,000 clones; 70% to 75% are singletons and the top ten take 1.5% to 1.9%. Looked up from germline, CDR1 is SGHKS and CDR2 is YYEKEE (reference sequence). The CDR3 covers 14 residues. Note on this clone: Its antigen is unidentified. A junction end diverges from the germline sequence, so it may reflect a read error.

The receptor was derived from a human donor who received a COVID-19 vaccine. The chain links TRBV5-5 to TRBJ1-2, with no clear D. The material sequenced was CD4+ T cells from PBMCs cultured with HCoV-229E spike peptides, taken after COVID-19 vaccination. CDR3 bases: TGTGCCAGCAGCCCAAGGGTGGCCAACTCTGGCTACACCTTC. Its translation is CASSPRVANSGYTF. The full variable domain, with the rest looked up from reference TRBV5-5 and TRBJ1-2, is DAGVTQSPTHLIKTRGQQVTLRCSPISGHKSVSWYQQVLGQGPQFIFQYYEKEERGRGNFPDRFSARQFPNYSSELNVNALLLGDSALYLCASSPRVANSGYTFGSGTRLTVV.